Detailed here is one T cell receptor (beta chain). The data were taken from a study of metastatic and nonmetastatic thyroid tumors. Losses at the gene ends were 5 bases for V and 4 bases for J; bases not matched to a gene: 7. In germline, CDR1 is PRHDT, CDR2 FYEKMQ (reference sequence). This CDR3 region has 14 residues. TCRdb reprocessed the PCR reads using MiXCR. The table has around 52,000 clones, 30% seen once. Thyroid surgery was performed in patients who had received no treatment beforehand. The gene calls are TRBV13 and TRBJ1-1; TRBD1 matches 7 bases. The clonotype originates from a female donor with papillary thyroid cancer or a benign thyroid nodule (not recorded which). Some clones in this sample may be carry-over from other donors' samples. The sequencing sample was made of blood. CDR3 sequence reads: CASSIQGRGTEAFF. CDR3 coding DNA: TGTGCCAGCAGCATACAGGGGAGAGGCACTGAAGCTTTCTTT.